The T cell receptor (beta chain) described here comes from a study of blood T cell repertoires in COVID-19. CDR3 size: 11 residues. The germline V gene encodes CDR1 MDHEN and CDR2 SYDVKM. As processed by the authors: Amplification of reference gene primers was used by the study to estimate nucleated cell counts. Here immunoSEQ multiplex PCR was the method, and the copy in TCRdb shows in-frame clones only, minus some. D and trimming come from the DNA, and the V and J calls and clone size come from that table. Seen here are approximately 290,000 clones, over 75% observed once, and the top ten hold 0.85% to 1%.

Sequenced: peripheral blood. This chain joins TRBV28 and TRBJ1-2; 9 bases map to TRBD1. The TCR comes from a human donor with COVID-19, enrolled during active disease. The donor label of this sample is uncertain. The CDR3 DNA sequence: TGTTCATCCGGGACAGGGTACGGCTACACCTTC. Protein: CSSGTGYGYTF.